Presented here are 31 T cell receptor beta chains from one specimen sequenced in a study of cytomegalovirus exposure and HLA in healthy donors. This PCR relied on a set of 60 Vbeta primers and 13 Jbeta primers. Generated by immunoSEQ multiplex PCR, the TCRdb table keeps only in-frame clones and is missing some. The sample totals around 140,000 clones. Sample: PBMCs. The receptors come from a male donor in good health and CMV-seronegative.

This chain uses TRBV11-1 with TRBJ2-6; TRBD2 might be the D (6 bases). V was pared by 5 bases and J by 4 bases, with 6 bases between. Germline V CDR1 and CDR2: SGHAT, FQDESV (reference sequence). The CDR3 totals 13 residues. The CDR3 is CASSRGGANVLTF. CDR3 sequence (DNA): TGTGCCAGCAGCCGGGGGGGGGCCAACGTCCTGACTTTC.

The chain recombines TRBV25-1 with TRBJ2-3; weak D call: TRBD2 (5 bases). CDR1 and CDR2 from the germline V gene are MGHDK and SYGVNS. The CDR3 has 14 residues. Trimming left V 5 bases short and J 2 bases short, with 11 bases between. CDR3 sequence (DNA): TGTGCCAGCAGTAAGAGCGGTTTCACAGATACGCAGTATTTT. Translated, it gives CASSKSGFTDTQYF.

This chain connects TRBV7-2 to TRBJ1-2; a weak D match, TRBD1 (5 bases). Germline CDR1 SGHTA, CDR2 FQGNSA. Trimming removed 5 bases from V and 5 bases from J, with 12 bases in between. The CDR3 loop spans 13 amino acids. This CDR3 is CASSGIQAYGYTF. The DNA of the CDR3 is TGTGCCAGCAGCGGAATACAGGCATATGGCTACACCTTC.

The chain joins TRBV7-2 to TRBJ2-7; 7 bases are a match to TRBD2. V trimming: 1 base; J trimming: 5 bases; junction bases outside the gene matches: 5. Germline V gives CDR1 SGHTA, CDR2 FQGNSA. The CDR3 length is 14 residues. For the CDR3, the DNA is TGTGCCAGCAGCTTAGAGCCGGGGAGGGACGAGCAGTACTTC. This encodes CASSLEPGRDEQYF.

The J gene is TRBJ1-1, the V gene TRBV7-9; the D is unclear. CDR1 and CDR2 from the germline V gene are SEHNR and FQNEAQ (reference sequence). This CDR3 has 12 amino acids. V lost 6 bases, J lost 6 bases, and 11 bases lay in between. CDR3 nucleotide sequence: TGTGCCAGCAGTAAGGCGCAGGCTGAAGCTTTCTTT. As protein: CASSKAQAEAFF.

The chain employs TRBV28 and TRBJ1-5; D unclear. Germline CDR1 MDHEN, CDR2 SYDVKM. Between the trimmed V and J ends, which lost 6 bases and 0 bases, there was a span of 12 bases. The CDR3 extends over 15 amino acids. CDR3 amino acids: CASSQPQFSNQPQHF. In DNA form, the CDR3 reads TGTGCCAGCAGCCAACCCCAGTTTAGCAATCAGCCCCAGCATTTT.

The chain recombines TRBV7-9 with TRBJ1-1; D is undetermined. The CDR3 is 13 amino acids. Germline CDR1 is SEHNR and CDR2 is FQNEAQ (reference sequence). V was clipped by 1 base and J by 4 bases, with 7 bases between them. The CDR3 protein is CASSLGLGTEAFF. The CDR3, as DNA: TGTGCCAGCAGCTTAGGTCTAGGCACTGAAGCTTTCTTT.

The chain combines TRBV18 with TRBJ2-5; a weak D match, TRBD1 (6 bases). V lost 3 bases to trimming and J lost 3 bases, with 11 bases between them. Germline assignment: CDR1 KGHSH and CDR2 LQKENI. This CDR3 spans 14 amino acids. DNA of the CDR3: TGTGCCAGCTCACCTTGGACAGCCAAAGAGACCCAGTACTTC. Residues: CASSPWTAKETQYF.

The chain couples TRBV7-9 to TRBJ2-1; weak D call: TRBD2 (6 bases). V was pared by 3 bases and J by 4 bases, with 16 bases between. The CDR3 is made up of 16 amino acids. Germline V lookup: CDR1 SEHNR, CDR2 FQNEAQ (reference sequence). The CDR3 reads CASSFRDGGPYNEQFF. The CDR3 nucleotides are TGTGCCAGCAGCTTCCGCGACGGGGGACCTTACAATGAGCAGTTCTTC.

The V gene is TRBV9, the J gene TRBJ2-3; 9 bases fit TRBD1. CDR3 size: 15 residues. Germline CDR1 reads SGDLS; CDR2 reads YYNGEE. After removal of 0 bases from V and 2 bases from J, the junction contained 1 base not matched to a gene. CDR3: CASSVGDRATDTQYF. CDR3 coding DNA: TGTGCCAGCAGCGTAGGGGACAGGGCCACAGATACGCAGTATTTT.

The V gene is TRBV15, the J gene TRBJ2-5; no firm D call. The CDR3 is 13 residues long. Per the germline V gene, CDR1 is LNHNV and CDR2 is YYDKDF (reference sequence). Trimming removed 1 base at V and 2 bases at J, with 5 bases between. CDR3 region: CATSRATQETQYF. The CDR3 region has the DNA TGTGCCACCAGCAGAGCCACTCAAGAGACCCAGTACTTC.

The chain uses TRBV28 and TRBJ1-1; 7 nucleotides match TRBD1. The germline V gene has CDR1 MDHEN and CDR2 SYDVKM. The CDR3 is 15 amino acids. With V trimmed by 5 bases and J by 0 bases, 6 bases remained unmatched. CDR3 nucleotides: TGTGCCAGCAGTCCGATAGGGGGCTTGAACACTGAAGCTTTCTTT. This gives the protein CASSPIGGLNTEAFF.

This rearrangement joins TRBV5-1 to TRBJ2-3; D unresolved. CDR3 length: 14 residues. Germline loops: CDR1 SGHRS, CDR2 YFSETQ. Trimming removed 0 bases from V and 4 bases from J, with 9 bases in between. CDR3 DNA sequence: TGCGCCAGCAGCTTGGGGCTAGAGGCAGATACGCAGTATTTT. This encodes CASSLGLEADTQYF.

The chain has TRBV5-1 and TRBJ1-5, with unresolved D. Trimming stripped 0 bases from V and 7 bases from J, with 11 bases between. Germline loops: CDR1 SGHRS, CDR2 YFSETQ. There are 14 residues in the CDR3. The CDR3 is CASSLEVGRQPQHF. CDR3 nucleotide sequence: TGCGCCAGCAGCTTGGAAGTGGGGAGACAGCCCCAGCATTTT.

The chain combines TRBV5-1 with TRBJ1-2; 7 bases match TRBD1. From germline, CDR1 is SGHRS and CDR2 YFSETQ. V was clipped by 4 bases and J by 0 bases; unmatched bases: 15. This CDR3 contains 18 residues. The CDR3 loop is CASSPREGGPLANYGYTF. In nucleotides, the CDR3 is TGCGCCAGCAGCCCTAGGGAAGGGGGCCCCTTAGCTAACTATGGCTACACCTTC.

A word on this clone: This specimen includes other DNA sequences encoding the same CDR3. The chain combines TRBV9 with TRBJ2-7; 10 bases fit TRBD1. The V gene end was trimmed by 0 bases and the J gene end by 3 bases; junction bases not matched to a gene: 6. The CDR3 is 16 amino acids. Per germline, CDR1 SGDLS and CDR2 YYNGEE. CDR3 nucleotides: TGTGCCAGCAGCGTAGAAGGCGGGGACAGGGGCTACGAGCAGTACTTC. It encodes CASSVEGGDRGYEQYF.

The chain combines TRBV19 with TRBJ2-3, with 8 bases lining up with TRBD1. The V and J ends lost 6 bases and 2 bases, in that order; junction bases with no gene match: 10. Germline V gene sequence: CDR1 LNHDA, CDR2 SQIVND (reference sequence). CDR3 length: 16 residues. The CDR3 region is CASSTRQGASTDTQYF. The DNA of the CDR3 is TGTGCCAGTAGCACAAGGCAGGGGGCGTCCACAGATACGCAGTATTTT.

The V gene is TRBV19, the J gene TRBJ1-4; a weak D match, TRBD1 (5 bases). The CDR3 sequence is 17 residues long. From germline, CDR1 is LNHDA and CDR2 SQIVND (reference sequence). Trimming took off 5 bases at V and 7 bases at J, with 23 bases between the two ends. This CDR3 is CASSQGMRRDRSEKLFF. In DNA, the CDR3 is TGTGCCAGTAGTCAGGGCATGAGACGCGACAGATCTGAAAAACTGTTTTTT.

V usage is TRBV27 and J usage is TRBJ2-7, with 8 positions matching TRBD1. CDR1 and CDR2 (germline): MNHEY, SMNVEV (reference sequence). This CDR3 has 14 residues. J lost 5 bases, V lost 6 bases, and 9 bases had no gene match. The chain's CDR3 is CASSARTGHHEQYF. As DNA, the CDR3 is TGTGCCAGCAGCGCGCGGACAGGGCACCACGAGCAGTACTTC.

The rearrangement links TRBV18 to TRBJ1-1, with D unresolved. Germline CDR1 is KGHSH and CDR2 is LQKENI. The CDR3 runs to 13 residues. V lost 5 bases to trimming and J lost 2 bases, with 9 bases between them. The CDR3 DNA sequence: TGTGCCAGCTCAACAAGAGGAAACACTGAAGCTTTCTTT. This encodes CASSTRGNTEAFF.

J is TRBJ2-1 and V is TRBV25-1, with TRBD2 matching over 16 bases. The CDR3 is made up of 15 amino acids. CDR1 is MGHDK, CDR2 SYGVNS, per germline. The J segment lost 9 bases and the V segment lost 4 bases, leaving 3 bases of the junction unmatched. The CDR3 DNA reads TGTGCCAGCAGTGTGGGGACTAGCGGGAGGGTTGAGCAGTTCTTC. This gives the protein CASSVGTSGRVEQFF.

The rearrangement links TRBV7-9 to TRBJ2-1, with D unresolved. This CDR3 contains 14 residues. V was cut by 4 bases and J by 2 bases, with 9 bases left in between. Germline CDR1 is SEHNR and CDR2 is FQNEAQ (reference sequence). Here the CDR3 DNA reads TGTGCCAGCAGCTCGCCAAGCCCCTACAATGAGCAGTTCTTC. Translated, it gives CASSSPSPYNEQFF.

This chain links TRBV18 with TRBJ1-5; D is ambiguous. V lost 2 bases and J lost 3, with 8 bases in between. The CDR3 runs to 14 residues. Germline lookup yields CDR1 KGHSH and CDR2 LQKENI. The CDR3 sequence: CASSPTGFNQPQHF. The DNA for the CDR3 is TGTGCCAGCTCACCAACGGGTTTCAATCAGCCCCAGCATTTT.

The chain carries TRBV18 and TRBJ2-1; a weak D match, TRBD2 (6 bases). CDR1 is KGHSH and CDR2 is LQKENI in the germline V gene. Trimming cost V 6 bases and J 4 bases, with 16 bases left between them. CDR3 length: 15 amino acids. In DNA form, the CDR3 reads TGTGCCAGCTCGCCCCGGGACGGGAGATACAATGAGCAGTTCTTC. Encoded protein: CASSPRDGRYNEQFF.

The V call is TRBV11-2, the J call TRBJ2-7; 9 nucleotides agree with TRBD2. This CDR3 is built from 14 residues. Germline CDR1 reads SGHAT; CDR2 reads FQNNGV. The junction had 10 bases not matched to a gene; V was cut back by 6 bases and J by 7 bases. CDR3 in amino acids: CASSEGGTSREQYF. CDR3 nucleotide sequence: TGTGCCAGCAGTGAAGGTGGGACTAGCAGGGAGCAGTACTTC.

The chain's CDR3 is CASSLAPGTGNTDTQYF. The CDR3 DNA is TGCGCCAGCAGCTTAGCCCCCGGGACAGGGAACACAGATACGCAGTATTTT. The V call is TRBV5-1, the J call TRBJ2-3, with 9 bases lining up with TRBD1. The CDR3 runs to 17 residues. Per the germline V gene, CDR1 is SGHRS and CDR2 is YFSETQ. With 2 bases clipped from V and 2 bases from J, the junction kept 9 bases outside the gene matches.

The DNA of the CDR3 is TGTGCCAGCAGTCCGGAGCGCGGGGCGCTAGCCTACGAGCAGTACTTC. This gives the protein CASSPERGALAYEQYF. The gene calls are TRBV27 and TRBJ2-7; possibly TRBD2 for D (6 bases). With 5 bases removed from V and 2 bases from J, the gap between germline ends came to 19 bases. The germline V gene encodes CDR1 MNHEY and CDR2 SMNVEV (reference sequence). This CDR3 is built from 16 residues.

The chain is built from TRBV27 and TRBJ2-2; 11 bases agree with TRBD2. Trimming removed 3 bases from V and 3 bases from J; junction bases left unmatched: 12. Germline V gives CDR1 MNHEY, CDR2 SMNVEV (reference sequence). The CDR3 is made up of 19 amino acids. The CDR3 sequence is CASSFGLAGRRSDTGELFF. The CDR3 DNA follows: TGTGCCAGCAGTTTCGGACTAGCGGGCCGTCGGAGTGACACCGGGGAGCTGTTTTTT.

The genes are TRBV5-6 and TRBJ2-2, with TRBD1 matching 11 bases. The V gene end was trimmed by 5 bases and the J gene end by 4 bases; junction bases not matched to a gene: 10. CDR1 SGHDT and CDR2 YYEEEE come from the germline V gene. This CDR3 is built from 17 residues. CDR3 sequence reads: CASSQLLGQGATGELFF. The CDR3 coding sequence is TGTGCCAGCAGTCAACTACTTGGACAGGGGGCCACCGGGGAGCTGTTTTTT.

The gene calls are TRBV6-1 and TRBJ1-2, with 10 bases identical to TRBD1. The CDR3 has 15 amino acids. Germline-derived CDR1 and CDR2 are MNHNS and SASEGT. Trimming removed 5 bases from V and 4 bases from J; junction bases left unmatched: 7. CDR3 loop: CASSPDRGQGYGYTF. CDR3 sequence (DNA): TGTGCCAGCAGTCCAGACAGGGGGCAAGGCTATGGCTACACCTTC.

CDR3 nucleotide sequence: TGTGCCAGTAGCCAGGGTAATCCAGCCGCCACCGGGGAGCTGTTTTTT. Translating it yields CASSQGNPAATGELFF. The V call is TRBV19, the J call TRBJ2-2; D might be TRBD1 (5 bases). The germline gives CDR1 LNHDA, CDR2 SQIVND (reference sequence). CDR3 size: 16 residues. Between the trimmed V and J ends, which lost 6 bases and 4 bases, there was a span of 18 bases.